This T cell receptor beta chain was captured in a study of blood T cell dynamics during melanoma immunotherapy. The time point: pre-treatment baseline. CDR1 MGHRA and CDR2 YSYEKL come from the germline V gene. The CDR3 is made up of 13 amino acids. V lost 0 bases and J 7 bases, leaving 7 bases between the germline ends. TCRdb's table, derived via immunoSEQ multiplex PCR, lists solely in-frame clones and lacks some. The repertoire includes just over 7,000 clones, 80% to 85% of them detected once, and 16% sits in the top ten. This receptor was taken from a human donor with melanoma. The source was blood, collected from a patient treated with checkpoint blockade. The rearrangement uses TRBV4-1 and TRBJ1-5; D unclear. Here the CDR3 reads CASSQDPGQPQHF. The CDR3 DNA is TGCGCCAGCAGCCAAGATCCCGGGCAGCCCCAGCATTTT.